A selection of T cell receptor beta chains follows, all from one sample in a study of cytomegalovirus exposure and HLA in healthy donors. Using immunoSEQ multiplex PCR, the repertoire was profiled, and TCRdb retains in-frame clones only, with some absent. The repertoire has under 200,000 clones, 60% to 85% of them found once; the top ten carry about 3.1%. Specimen: PBMCs. These receptors originate from a female donor in good health and CMV-seronegative. Both conserved end residues are part of each CDR3. Fields, in order: J gene, V gene, CDR3 protein.

TRBJ1-6,TRBV9,CASNSVSYNSPLHF
TRBJ1-6,TRBV6-5,CASSYRGTGTNSPLHF
TRBJ1-6,TRBV19,CASQERQGAPESPLHF
TRBJ1-1,TRBV7-3,CASSPNPGVTEAFF
TRBJ1-2,TRBV11-2,CASSLEHRGYGYTF
TRBJ1-6,TRBV30,CAWKGLFNSPLHF
TRBJ2-3,TRBV27,CASSFAGAISTDTQYF
TRBJ2-5,TRBV28,CASSLTGGLGGGQETQYF
TRBJ1-5,TRBV2,CAIGDRVGNQPQHF
TRBJ2-2,TRBV9,CASSLGLHTGELFF
TRBJ2-3,TRBV9,CASSVQVGTDTQYF
TRBJ1-5,TRBV28,CASSFFEGMSSNQPQHF
TRBJ2-7,TRBV15,CATSLGGSSYEQYF
TRBJ2-7,TRBV19,CASSIGHRTYEQYF
TRBJ2-3,TRBV6-4,CASSDSSGRSDTQYF
TRBJ2-7,TRBV19,CASTRGTSGSEQYF
TRBJ2-7,TRBV28,CASRVADPYEQYF
TRBJ1-2,TRBV30,CAWSVGGPRYTF
TRBJ2-7,TRBV2,CASSEAEGDLFYEQYF
TRBJ2-1,TRBV9,CASNVATSGSVDEQFF
TRBJ1-5,TRBV9,CASSVGGRDQPQHF
TRBJ2-1,TRBV29-1,CSVHTSGAYNEQFF
TRBJ2-7,TRBV7-6,CASSHRDSYYEQYF
TRBJ2-7,TRBV6-1,CASSPRQGLDYEQYF
TRBJ1-6,TRBV25-1,CASSESQGEDSPLHF
TRBJ2-7,TRBV7-8,CASRPGQLLPYEQYF
TRBJ2-5,TRBV20-1,CSARHQETQYF
TRBJ2-3,TRBV6-4,CASSDSTGTSDTQYF
TRBJ2-7,TRBV28,CASTASTYEQYF
TRBJ1-4,TRBV10-1,CARNRPSNEKLFF
TRBJ2-3,TRBV2,CASGLAGATDTQYF
TRBJ1-2,TRBV4-1,CASSQGDIRENIGYTF
TRBJ1-5,TRBV19,CASSIVRGNQPQHF
TRBJ2-5,TRBV7-8,CASSFGLDPETQYF
TRBJ1-1,TRBV11-2,CASSLDSSGVAEAFF
TRBJ1-5,TRBV9,CASSPGGYSNQPQHF
TRBJ1-6,TRBV6-4,CASSLRDSDNSPLHF
TRBJ2-1,TRBV29-1,CSVIPGDYNEQFF
TRBJ2-1,TRBV7-2,CASSLRPSGPSYNEQFF
TRBJ2-7,TRBV6-7,CASSSTPDSHEQYF
TRBJ2-7,TRBV5-1,CASCPGTRVYEQYF
TRBJ1-6,TRBV5-5,CASSTQQLAGSPLHF